The rows below give T cell receptor beta chains drawn from one sample of a study of cytomegalovirus exposure and HLA in healthy donors. Assay used: immunoSEQ multiplex PCR; TCRdb lists only in-frame clones, some missing. This table holds about 93,000 clones, 65% found once. The sample was PBMCs. These receptors were collected from a boy younger than 18 in good health and CMV-seropositive. CDR3s include the opening cysteine and the closing phenylalanine or tryptophan. Fields, in order: clone size, J gene, V gene, D gene, CDR3 protein, CDR3 DNA. D genes are given only for firm matches. Size values are once, few and many counts, or a class for expanded clones, and some rows have none.

>NA|TRBJ2-2|TRBV7-2|NA
CASSSQGPQNTGELFF
TGTGCCAGCAGCTCCCAGGGCCCTCAGAACACCGGGGAGCTGTTTTTT
>few|TRBJ2-1|TRBV30|TRBD2
CAWGAGGRGEQFF
TGTGCCTGGGGGGCGGGGGGCCGGGGTGAGCAGTTCTTC
>NA|TRBJ2-2|TRBV5-6|TRBD1
CASSWFPGQRNTGELFF
TGTGCCAGCAGCTGGTTTCCGGGACAGAGGAACACCGGGGAGCTGTTTTTT
>NA|TRBJ1-1|TRBV15|NA
CATSIPGGEAFF
TGTGCCACCAGCATCCCTGGAGGTGAAGCTTTCTTT
>NA|TRBJ2-1|TRBV27|TRBD2
CASSWGGGGNEQFF
TGTGCCAGCAGTTGGGGCGGGGGAGGCAATGAGCAGTTCTTC
>NA|TRBJ1-4|TRBV2|TRBD1
CASSEAWGQGRLQIRQKLFF
TGTGCCAGCAGTGAAGCATGGGGACAGGGTCGATTGCAAATTCGGCAAAAACTGTTTTTT
>few|TRBJ1-3|TRBV9|NA
CASSTTPGLGNTIYF
TGTGCCAGCAGCACGACCCCAGGCCTGGGAAACACCATATATTTT
>NA|TRBJ1-2|TRBV5-4|TRBD1
CASSLEQGALVGGYTF
TGTGCCAGCAGCTTGGAGCAGGGGGCGCTTGTAGGCGGCTACACCTTC
>NA|TRBJ1-2|TRBV29-1|TRBD1
CSVEGQGTGYTF
TGCAGCGTTGAAGGACAGGGGACTGGCTACACCTTC
>few|TRBJ2-7|TRBV2|NA
CASTWATSYEQYF
TGTGCCAGCACTTGGGCCACCTCCTACGAGCAGTACTTC
>few|TRBJ2-1|TRBV25-1|NA
CASSDDIAIYNEQFF
TGTGCCAGCAGTGACGATATAGCGATCTACAATGAGCAGTTCTTC
>few|TRBJ1-1|TRBV20-1|NA
CSAPGIDETFF
TGCAGTGCCCCGGGAATTGACGAAACTTTCTTT
>NA|TRBJ1-1|TRBV30|TRBD1
CAWSYGQGREAFF
TGTGCCTGGAGTTACGGACAGGGTCGTGAAGCTTTCTTT
>NA|TRBJ2-5|TRBV19|TRBD1
CASSLGTGRETQYF
TGTGCCAGTAGTCTCGGGACAGGGAGAGAGACCCAGTACTTC
>NA|TRBJ2-7|TRBV12-5|NA
CASGLVQGGDPYEQYF
TGTGCTAGTGGTTTGGTACAAGGCGGGGACCCCTACGAGCAGTACTTC
>NA|TRBJ2-5|TRBV11-3|TRBD2
CASSLVLGGAQYF
TGTGCCAGCAGCTTAGTCCTCGGGGGGGCCCAGTACTTC
>NA|TRBJ1-2|TRBV28|NA
CATTPPGNYGYTF
TGTGCCACCACCCCCCCGGGTAACTATGGCTACACCTTC
>few|TRBJ2-3|TRBV5-1|NA
CASSLAGYDTDTQYF
TGCGCCAGCAGCTTGGCCGGGTACGACACAGATACGCAGTATTTT
>NA|TRBJ1-6|TRBV13|NA
CASSHEGGGYNSPLHF
TGTGCCAGCAGCCATGAGGGGGGAGGGTATAATTCACCCCTCCACTTT
>NA|TRBJ1-2|TRBV19|TRBD1
CASRFPDRGHGYTF
TGTGCCAGTAGATTCCCGGACAGGGGCCATGGCTACACCTTC
>NA|TRBJ2-7|TRBV5-1|TRBD2
CASRRTSGGAFREQYF
TGCGCCAGCAGACGGACTAGCGGGGGGGCTTTCCGCGAGCAGTACTTC
>NA|TRBJ1-1|TRBV19|TRBD1
CASSQQGGNTEAFF
TGTGCCAGTAGTCAACAGGGGGGGAACACTGAAGCTTTCTTT
>NA|TRBJ2-1|TRBV19|NA
CASSINPMSSGANEQFF
TGTGCCAGTAGTATAAACCCCATGAGCAGCGGAGCAAATGAGCAGTTCTTC
>NA|TRBJ2-7|TRBV7-8|TRBD2
CASGSGTYEQYF
TGTGCCAGCGGAAGCGGGACCTACGAGCAGTACTTC
>NA|TRBJ1-2|TRBV30|NA
CAWSVSGVGYTF
TGTGCCTGGAGTGTATCGGGGGTCGGCTACACCTTC
>NA|TRBJ2-7|TRBV7-2|NA
CASSLAKTYEQYF
TGTGCCAGCAGCTTAGCTAAAACCTACGAGCAGTACTTC
>NA|TRBJ1-5|TRBV14|NA
CASSLGEDGNQPQHF
TGTGCCAGCAGCCTAGGGGAAGACGGCAATCAGCCCCAGCATTTT
>once|TRBJ2-2|TRBV2|TRBD2
CASKRGDTGELFF
TGTGCCAGCAAACGGGGGGACACCGGGGAGCTGTTTTTT
>NA|TRBJ2-7|TRBV7-6|NA
CASSYSPSSYEQYF
TGTGCCAGCAGCTACTCACCGAGCTCCTACGAGCAGTACTTC
>NA|TRBJ2-7|TRBV30|NA
CAWSVRSANEQYF
TGTGCCTGGAGTGTAAGAAGCGCGAACGAGCAGTACTTC
>NA|TRBJ2-1|TRBV27|TRBD2
CASSFIAGAHNEQFF
TGTGCCAGCAGTTTCATAGCGGGAGCCCACAATGAGCAGTTCTTC
>NA|TRBJ1-1|TRBV6-1|NA
CASSGWGVGRMNTEAFF
TGTGCCAGCAGTGGGTGGGGAGTAGGACGGATGAACACTGAAGCTTTCTTT
>few|TRBJ2-2|TRBV29-1|TRBD2
CSPGSSGVGSGELFF
TGCAGCCCCGGTAGTAGCGGGGTAGGATCCGGGGAGCTGTTTTTT
>few|TRBJ1-5|TRBV11-2|NA
CASSPARQFNQPQHF
TGTGCCAGCAGCCCAGCTCGACAGTTCAATCAGCCCCAGCATTTT
>few|TRBJ1-1|TRBV2|NA
CASTKRGNTEAFF
TGTGCCAGCACAAAAAGGGGGAACACTGAAGCTTTCTTT
>NA|TRBJ2-5|TRBV5-1|NA
CASRREETQYF
TGCGCCAGCAGGAGAGAAGAGACCCAGTACTTC
>NA|TRBJ1-3|TRBV9|NA
CASSTTGSGNTIYF
TGTGCCAGCAGCACCACAGGGTCTGGAAACACCATATATTTT
>NA|TRBJ2-3|TRBV5-1|TRBD2
CATAGGDTDTQYF
TGCGCCACTGCGGGGGGAGATACAGATACGCAGTATTTT
>few|TRBJ2-7|TRBV2|NA
CASSQNPGRYEQYF
TGTGCCAGCAGCCAGAACCCAGGGCGTTACGAGCAGTACTTC
>NA|TRBJ2-7|TRBV30|NA
CAWKVSGLYEQYF
TGTGCCTGGAAAGTCTCTGGGCTCTACGAGCAGTACTTC
>NA|TRBJ1-6|TRBV18|TRBD1
CASSPTDRASSYNSPLHF
TGTGCCAGCTCACCCACGGACAGGGCGAGCTCCTATAATTCACCCCTCCACTTT
>NA|TRBJ2-7|TRBV27|NA
CASRPKTGTGAYEQYF
TGTGCCAGCAGACCAAAGACCGGGACTGGGGCCTACGAGCAGTACTTC
>NA|TRBJ1-2|TRBV25-1|NA
CASSQPTGGSYTF
TGTGCCAGCAGTCAACCAACGGGGGGAAGCTACACCTTC
>NA|TRBJ2-3|TRBV18|NA
CASSVQKYPSTDTQYF
TGTGCCAGCTCGGTACAGAAGTACCCTAGCACAGATACGCAGTATTTT
>NA|TRBJ2-5|TRBV2|TRBD1
CASSPHLTTGGKQYF
TGTGCCAGCAGTCCTCATTTAACAACAGGGGGCAAGCAGTACTTC
>NA|TRBJ2-1|TRBV11-1|TRBD2
CASSLGTSGGANEQFF
TGTGCCAGCAGCTTAGGGACTAGCGGGGGGGCGAATGAGCAGTTCTTC
>NA|TRBJ1-1|TRBV5-1|NA
CASRQGRNTEAFF
TGCGCCAGCAGGCAGGGCCGGAACACTGAAGCTTTCTTT
>NA|TRBJ1-1|TRBV4-3|TRBD1
CASSQQGVTTEAFF
TGCGCCAGCAGCCAACAGGGGGTTACCACTGAAGCTTTCTTT
>NA|TRBJ1-2|TRBV5-4|NA
CASSLLQGGYTF
TGTGCCAGCAGCTTATTACAGGGTGGCTACACCTTC
>few|TRBJ2-1|TRBV5-6|NA
CASTDNGPRSYNEQFF
TGTGCCAGCACCGATAACGGTCCACGCTCCTACAATGAGCAGTTCTTC
>NA|TRBJ2-7|TRBV6-1|NA
CASTIVFDRIDEQYF
TGTGCCAGCACTATTGTATTTGACAGGATCGACGAGCAGTACTTC
>NA|TRBJ2-1|TRBV7-9|TRBD2
CASSFSGLAGVDEQFF
TGTGCCAGCAGCTTCAGTGGACTAGCGGGAGTCGATGAGCAGTTCTTC
>NA|TRBJ2-5|TRBV6-5|TRBD1
CASSYSGQGSQTQYF
TGTGCCAGCAGTTACTCGGGACAGGGCTCACAGACCCAGTACTTC
>few|TRBJ2-7|TRBV6-6|TRBD2
CASRTSGNEQYF
TGTGCCAGCAGGACTAGCGGAAACGAGCAGTACTTC
>few|TRBJ1-2|TRBV13|NA
CASSLRGFYGYTF
TGTGCCAGCAGCCTTAGAGGATTTTATGGCTACACCTTC